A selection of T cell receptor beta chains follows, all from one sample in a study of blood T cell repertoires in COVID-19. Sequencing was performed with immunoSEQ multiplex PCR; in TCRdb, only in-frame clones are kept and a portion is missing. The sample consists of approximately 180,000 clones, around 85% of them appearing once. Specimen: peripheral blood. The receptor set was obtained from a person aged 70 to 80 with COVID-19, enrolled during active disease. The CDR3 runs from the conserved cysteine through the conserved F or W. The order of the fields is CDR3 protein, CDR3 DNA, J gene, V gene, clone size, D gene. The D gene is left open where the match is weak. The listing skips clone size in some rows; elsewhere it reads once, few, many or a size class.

CDR3: CASRQGYYGYTF; DNA: TGTGCCAGCAGACAGGGTTACTATGGCTACACCTTC; J: TRBJ1-2; V: TRBV28; size: -; D: -
CDR3: CASSRRPGTADAEAFF; DNA: TGTGCCAGTAGTAGAAGGCCAGGGACAGCCGATGCTGAAGCTTTCTTT; J: TRBJ1-1; V: TRBV19; size: -; D: TRBD1
CDR3: CASSILDKSNQPQHF; DNA: TGTGCCAGTAGTATATTGGACAAATCCAATCAGCCCCAGCATTTT; J: TRBJ1-5; V: TRBV19; size: -; D: -
CDR3: CASSVSGRPQETQYF; DNA: TGTGCCAGCAGCGTTAGCGGGAGACCCCAAGAGACCCAGTACTTC; J: TRBJ2-5; V: TRBV9; size: -; D: TRBD2
CDR3: CASRTGIPASSYNSPLHF; DNA: TGCGCCAGCAGAACAGGAATACCCGCGAGCTCCTATAATTCACCCCTCCACTTT; J: TRBJ1-6; V: TRBV5-1; size: -; D: -
CDR3: CAILVGQGAENEQFF; DNA: TGTGCCATCTTGGTGGGACAGGGGGCTGAGAATGAGCAGTTCTTC; J: TRBJ2-1; V: TRBV10-3; size: -; D: TRBD1
CDR3: CASSLGWTSFTQYF; DNA: TGTGCCAGCAGCTTAGGGTGGACTAGTTTCACCCAGTACTTC; J: TRBJ2-5; V: TRBV7-8; size: -; D: TRBD2
CDR3: CASSLGAERGQYF; DNA: TGTGCCAGCAGTTTGGGGGCAGAAAGGGGGCAGTACTTC; J: TRBJ2-7; V: TRBV12-3/TRBV12-4; size: -; D: -
CDR3: CASSWGQDSNQPQHF; DNA: TGTGCCAGCAGTTGGGGACAGGATAGCAATCAGCCCCAGCATTTT; J: TRBJ1-5; V: TRBV2; size: -; D: TRBD1
CDR3: CSVVWTRGSEQYF; DNA: TGCAGCGTTGTCTGGACAAGGGGTAGCGAGCAGTACTTC; J: TRBJ2-7; V: TRBV29-1; size: -; D: -
CDR3: CASSPGTHSYEQYF; DNA: TGTGCCAGCTCACCAGGGACACACTCCTACGAGCAGTACTTC; J: TRBJ2-7; V: TRBV18; size: -; D: -
CDR3: CASSEVRGDTGELFF; DNA: TGTGCCAGCAGTGAGGTCAGGGGGGACACCGGGGAGCTGTTTTTT; J: TRBJ2-2; V: TRBV2; size: -; D: -
CDR3: CASSEQGPPTYEQYF; DNA: TGCGCCAGCAGCGAACAGGGGCCGCCCACCTACGAGCAGTACTTC; J: TRBJ2-7; V: TRBV5-1; size: few; D: TRBD1
CDR3: CASINRGYNSPLHF; DNA: TGTGCCAGCATAAACAGGGGATACAATTCACCCCTCCACTTT; J: TRBJ1-6; V: TRBV28; size: -; D: TRBD1
CDR3: CASSPLHGTGVEQYF; DNA: TGTGCCAGCTCACCACTGCACGGGACAGGGGTTGAGCAGTACTTC; J: TRBJ2-7; V: TRBV18; size: -; D: TRBD1
CDR3: CASSRRGGSGANVLTF; DNA: TGTGCCAGCAGCCGACGAGGGGGTTCTGGGGCCAACGTCCTGACTTTC; J: TRBJ2-6; V: TRBV7-9; size: once; D: -
CDR3: CAWSGSGQQYGYTF; DNA: TGTGCCTGGAGTGGCTCTGGCCAACAATATGGCTACACCTTC; J: TRBJ1-2; V: TRBV30; size: once; D: -
CDR3: CASSLLGHMNTGELFF; DNA: TGTGCCAGCAGCTTATTGGGACACATGAACACCGGGGAGCTGTTTTTT; J: TRBJ2-2; V: TRBV5-6; size: few; D: -